This record covers a single TCR beta chain. This entry belongs to a study of T cell changes during pregnancy in multiple sclerosis. Clones were read by immunoSEQ multiplex PCR, and TCRdb kept only the in-frame ones, dropping some. The table has roughly 38,000 clones, about 92% seen once. CDR1 is MNHNS and CDR2 is SASEGT in the germline V gene. The CDR3 is 14 amino acids. The gene calls are TRBV6-1 and TRBJ2-5; 7 positions agree with TRBD1. The better agreement between TRBJ2-7 and the DNA end casts doubt on the J call. The sample consisted of CD4+ T cells from peripheral blood mononuclear cells, taken in the third trimester of pregnancy. This clonotype was obtained from a female donor with multiple sclerosis, enrolled in a pregnancy study. The chain's CDR3 is CASGDRALPYEQYF. In DNA form, the CDR3 reads TGTGCCAGCGGAGACAGGGCCCTTCCCTACGAGCAGTACTTC.